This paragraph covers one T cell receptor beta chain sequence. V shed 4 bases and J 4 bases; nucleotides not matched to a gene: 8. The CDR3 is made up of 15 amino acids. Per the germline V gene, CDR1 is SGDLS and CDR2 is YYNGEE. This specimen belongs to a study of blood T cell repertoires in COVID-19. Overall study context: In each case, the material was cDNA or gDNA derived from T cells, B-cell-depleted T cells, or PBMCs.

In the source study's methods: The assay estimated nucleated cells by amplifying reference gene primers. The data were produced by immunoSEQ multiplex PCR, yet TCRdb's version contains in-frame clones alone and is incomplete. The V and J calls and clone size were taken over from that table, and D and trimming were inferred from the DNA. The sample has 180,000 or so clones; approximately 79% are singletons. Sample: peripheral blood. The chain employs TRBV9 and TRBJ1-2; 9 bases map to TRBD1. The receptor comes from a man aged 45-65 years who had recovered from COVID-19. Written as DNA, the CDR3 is TGTGCCAGCAGCCTCATGGGACAGGGAAGCTATGGCTACACCTTC. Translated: CASSLMGQGSYGYTF.